The text below deals with one T cell receptor (beta chain). Its antigen is not identified. A multiplex PCR was run with 60 Vbeta primers and 13 Jbeta primers. In the authors' methods: An analysis that came later counted 80 million or so unique TCR beta chains, around 10 million shared. TCRdb's table, derived via immunoSEQ multiplex PCR, lists solely in-frame clones and lacks some. That table furnishes V, J and clone size, whereas the DNA furnished D and trimming. The sample includes about 49,000 clones. The length of the CDR3 is 15 residues. The V end was cut by 6 bases, the J end by 0 bases, with 12 bases between. In germline, CDR1 is MNHEY, CDR2 SVGAGI. The data derive from a study of cytomegalovirus exposure and HLA in healthy donors. The study, taken as a whole, reports: Later analysis demonstrated an association between a missense DCLRE1C variant and TCR beta V- and J-gene trimming. Among TCR beta chains, those listed as cytomegalovirus-associated numbered more than 150. As a later analysis revealed, most CMV-associated TCR beta chains appeared HLA-restricted.

This sequence originates from a young man in good health and CMV-seropositive. Sequences were obtained from PBMCs. The chain recombines TRBV6-5 with TRBJ1-5; no definite D call. The CDR3 bases are TGTGCCAGCAGCTCCCGCAGTTATAGCAATCAGCCCCAGCATTTT. It specifies CASSSRSYSNQPQHF.